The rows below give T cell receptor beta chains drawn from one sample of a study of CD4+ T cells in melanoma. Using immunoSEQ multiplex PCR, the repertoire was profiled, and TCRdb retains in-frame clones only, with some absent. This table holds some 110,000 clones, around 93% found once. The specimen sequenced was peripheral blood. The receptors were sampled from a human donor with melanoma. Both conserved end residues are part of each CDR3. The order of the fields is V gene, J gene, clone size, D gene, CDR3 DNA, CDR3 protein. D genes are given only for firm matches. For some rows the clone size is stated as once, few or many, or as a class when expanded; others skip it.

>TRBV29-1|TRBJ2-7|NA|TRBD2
TGCAGCGTCTCGGGCGGGAGTTTACCCCGCGAGCAGTACTTC
CSVSGGSLPREQYF
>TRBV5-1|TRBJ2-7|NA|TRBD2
TGCGCCAGCAGCTTGAATATCCGGCTAGCGGGTCATACCTCCTACGAGCAGTACTTC
CASSLNIRLAGHTSYEQYF
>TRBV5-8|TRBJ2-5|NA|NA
TGTGCCAGCAGCGGACGGGACCAAGAGACCCAGTACTTC
CASSGRDQETQYF
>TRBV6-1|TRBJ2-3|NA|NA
TGTGCCAGCAGTGAGCCAGGGCTTCGAGATACGCAGTATTTT
CASSEPGLRDTQYF
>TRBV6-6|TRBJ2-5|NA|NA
TGTGCCAGCAGGGTCGGGCCTACATTCGGGGAGACCCAGTACTTC
CASRVGPTFGETQYF
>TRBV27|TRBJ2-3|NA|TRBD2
TGTGCCAGCAGTTTTGCTAGCGGGGGAGGCCGCCTAGATACGCAGTATTTT
CASSFASGGGRLDTQYF
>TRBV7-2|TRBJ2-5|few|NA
TGTGCCAGCAGCCCGCGGGGAGCGGGTCAGCAAGAGACCCAGTACTTC
CASSPRGAGQQETQYF
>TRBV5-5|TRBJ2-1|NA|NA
TGTGCCAGCAGCTTGGATAGCGGATACAATGAGCAGTTCTTC
CASSLDSGYNEQFF
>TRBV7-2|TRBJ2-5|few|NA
TGTGCCAGCAGCTTTCAGGGTAGCGAAGAGACCCAGTACTTC
CASSFQGSEETQYF
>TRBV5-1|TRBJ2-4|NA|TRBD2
TGCGCCAGCAGGCCGGGACTAGCGGGAAGGGACATTCAGTACTTC
CASRPGLAGRDIQYF
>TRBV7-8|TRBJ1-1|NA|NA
TGTGCCAGCAGCTTGGTGAACACTGAAGCTTTCTTT
CASSLVNTEAFF
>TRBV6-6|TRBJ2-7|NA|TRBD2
TGTGCCAGCAGTTTCCTAGCGGGAAATGATTACGAGCAGTACTTC
CASSFLAGNDYEQYF
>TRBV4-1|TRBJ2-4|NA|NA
TGCGCCAGCAGCCAAGGGAGAGTCCTAGCCAAAAACATTCAGTACTTC
CASSQGRVLAKNIQYF
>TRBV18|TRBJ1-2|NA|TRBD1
TGTGCCAGCTCACAGGGACAGCCTAACTATGGCTACACCTTC
CASSQGQPNYGYTF
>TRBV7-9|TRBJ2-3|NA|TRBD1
TGTGCCAGCAGCTCCGGGACAGGGCCCCAGGATACGCAGTATTTT
CASSSGTGPQDTQYF
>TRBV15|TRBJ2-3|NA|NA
TGTGCCACCGGGGACACAGATACGCAGTATTTT
CATGDTDTQYF